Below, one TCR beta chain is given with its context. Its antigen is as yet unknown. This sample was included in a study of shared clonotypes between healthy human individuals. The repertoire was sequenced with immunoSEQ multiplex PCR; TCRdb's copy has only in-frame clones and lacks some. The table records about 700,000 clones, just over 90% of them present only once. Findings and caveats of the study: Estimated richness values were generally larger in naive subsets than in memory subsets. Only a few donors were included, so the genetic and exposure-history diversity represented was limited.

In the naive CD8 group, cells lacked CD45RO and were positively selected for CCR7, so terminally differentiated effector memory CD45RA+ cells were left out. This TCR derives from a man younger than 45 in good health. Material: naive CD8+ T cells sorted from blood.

DNA for the CDR3: TGTGCCAGCAGACAGACAGAATACACCGGGGAGCTGTTTTTT. It specifies CASRQTEYTGELFF. The rearrangement uses TRBV28 and TRBJ2-2, with D possibly matching TRBD1 (5 bases). The V gene lost 6 bases and the J gene lost 3 bases, with 11 bases spanning the gap. Germline CDR1 and CDR2: MDHEN and SYDVKM. The CDR3 is 14 amino acids.